This T cell receptor beta chain was recorded in a study of OX40 agonist ivuxolimab in advanced cancers. Across the study: Patients enrolled in dose escalation were diagnosed with hepatocellular carcinoma, melanoma, renal cell or head and neck cancer.

On cycle 4 day 1 and cycle 7 day 1, as well as at baseline, blood was sampled. The CDR3 length is 15 residues. In germline, CDR1 is MNHNY, CDR2 SVGAGI (reference sequence). V was shortened by 6 bases and J by 3 bases, with 17 bases between the two germline ends. Study outcomes and limitations: The study found that CD8+ T cells averaged more expanded clones than CD4+.

About this clone: The target antigen is unknown.

Measured with immunoSEQ multiplex PCR; TCRdb has only the in-frame clones, and not every one. The data show about 110,000 clones, less than 95% seen once. The chain has TRBV6-6 and TRBJ2-5, with D perhaps matching TRBD2 (5 bases). The sequences come from CD4+ or CD8+ T cells sorted from blood, collected in a trial of the OX40 agonist ivuxolimab. This TCR came from an adult with an advanced solid tumor such as melanoma, head and neck, liver or kidney cancer. Here the CDR3 DNA reads TGTGCCAGCAGGGGGAACGCGGGCGCGGAAGAGACCCAGTACTTC. Translating gives CASRGNAGAEETQYF.